Below are 31 T cell receptor beta chains sequenced from a single sample in a study of T cell changes during pregnancy in multiple sclerosis. Produced via immunoSEQ multiplex PCR; TCRdb's table is partial and in-frame only. The sample holds about 15,000 clones; around 95% are singletons and the top ten take under 0.9%. Specimen: peripheral blood, collected in the third trimester of pregnancy. These receptors were collected from a female donor with multiple sclerosis, enrolled in a pregnancy study.

J is TRBJ2-1 and V is TRBV19; 8 nucleotides align to TRBD2. The length of the CDR3 is 14 residues. Germline V lookup: CDR1 LNHDA, CDR2 SQIVND (reference sequence). V shed 3 bases and J 10 bases; nucleotides not matched to a gene: 8. The CDR3 DNA sequence: TGTGCCAGTAGTATCGAGCGGGAGCCCCGGGAGCAGTTCTTC. Its protein is CASSIEREPREQFF.

The rearrangement uses TRBV2 and TRBJ2-7; 7 positions match TRBD1. The V gene's germline CDR1 is SNHLY and CDR2 FYNNEI. Losses at the gene ends were 6 bases for V and 3 bases for J; bases not matched to a gene: 8. The CDR3 is 14 residues long. CDR3 sequence: CASRAGQVLYEQYF. The CDR3 coding sequence is TGTGCCAGCAGGGCTGGACAGGTCCTCTACGAGCAGTACTTC.

This sequence joins TRBV4-3 and TRBJ2-3; D ambiguous. The V and J ends lost 1 base and 0 bases respectively, with 8 bases between them. This CDR3 has 15 amino acids. Germline CDR1 reads LGHNA; CDR2 reads YSLEER. As DNA, the CDR3 is TGCGCCAGCAGCCAAGGTGGCCAGAGCACAGATACGCAGTATTTT. This encodes CASSQGGQSTDTQYF.

The chain uses TRBV6-6 and TRBJ1-1; TRBD1 matches 9 bases. The germline CDR1 and CDR2 sequences are MNHNY and SVGAGI (reference sequence). J gave up 5 bases and V 2 bases, and 6 bases lay outside the gene matches. This CDR3 contains 15 residues. CDR3 amino acids: CASSYGGTGTTEAFF. CDR3 in DNA: TGTGCCAGCAGTTACGGGGGGACAGGGACTACTGAAGCTTTCTTT.

The chain uses TRBV19 and TRBJ2-1, with TRBD1 as a possible D gene (5 bases). Trimming took 3 bases from V and 12 from J, leaving 15 bases between them. The V gene's germline CDR1 is LNHDA and CDR2 SQIVND (reference sequence). The CDR3 is 13 amino acids. CDR3 DNA sequence: TGTGCCAGTAGTATTGCGGTGCGACAGCTGCAGTTCTTC. Encoded protein: CASSIAVRQLQFF. The full variable domain, completed using reference TRBV19 and TRBJ2-1, is DGGITQSPKYLFRKEGQNVTLSCEQNLNHDAMYWYRQDPGQGLRLIYYSQIVNDFQKGDIAEGYSVSREKKESFPLTVTSAQKNPTAFYLCASSIAVRQLQFFGPGTRLTVL.

This rearrangement joins TRBV27 to TRBJ1-2, with a possible D match to TRBD1 (5 bases). The CDR3 covers 14 residues. Trimming removed 4 bases at V and 4 bases at J, with 13 bases between. Germline V lookup: CDR1 MNHEY, CDR2 SMNVEV (reference sequence). CDR3 in amino acids: CASSSNQGFYGYTF. CDR3 DNA: TGTGCCAGCAGTTCGAACCAGGGCTTCTATGGCTACACCTTC.

The chain joins TRBV19 to TRBJ1-5; the match to TRBD1 covers 9 bases. Germline lookup yields CDR1 LNHDA and CDR2 SQIVND (reference sequence). V lost 5 bases to trimming and J lost 0 bases; unmatched junction nucleotides: 8. The CDR3 loop spans 17 amino acids. CDR3 nucleotide sequence: TGTGCCAGTAGTTCCAGGACAGGGGAGTATAGCAATCAGCCCCAGCATTTT. It translates to CASSSRTGEYSNQPQHF.

This clone was picked up one time. This chain links TRBV9 with TRBJ1-2; D might be TRBD1 (5 bases). The CDR3 sequence is 17 residues long. Germline V gene sequence: CDR1 SGDLS, CDR2 YYNGEE. V was pared by 4 bases and J by 2 bases, with 21 bases between. The CDR3 bases are TGTGCCAGCAGCATAGATGGGACTAATGCGCTAAACTATGGCTACACCTTC. Translation: CASSIDGTNALNYGYTF. Full variable domain (rest looked up from reference TRBV9 and TRBJ1-2): DSGVTQTPKHLITATGQRVTLRCSPRSGDLSVYWYQQSLDQGLQFLIQYYNGEERAKGNILERFSAQQFPDLHSELNLSSLELGDSALYFCASSIDGTNALNYGYTFGSGTRLTVV.

The chain links TRBV27 to TRBJ2-3; no clear D. V lost 5 bases, J lost 0 bases, and 3 bases lay in between. Germline V gene sequence: CDR1 MNHEY, CDR2 SMNVEV (reference sequence). The CDR3 runs 12 residues. The chain's CDR3 is CASSLSTDTQYF. DNA of the CDR3: TGTGCCAGCAGTCTTAGCACAGATACGCAGTATTTT.

The chain is built from TRBV7-6 and TRBJ2-1; 7 bases fit TRBD2. V lost 0 bases and J lost 5; bases outside the gene matches: 7. The CDR3 covers 16 residues. The germline gives CDR1 SGHVS, CDR2 FNYEAQ. The chain's CDR3 is CASSLAGQRGHNEQFF. DNA for the CDR3: TGTGCCAGCAGCTTAGCGGGTCAGCGGGGACACAATGAGCAGTTCTTC.

The chain links TRBV16 to TRBJ1-2; 8 bases are shared with TRBD1. The ends lost 4 bases at V and 3 bases at J; junction bases unmatched: 10. The CDR3 length is 16 residues. The germline V gene has CDR1 KGHSY and CDR2 FQNENV. CDR3 region: CASSPLGQGEDYGYTF. As DNA, the CDR3 is TGTGCCAGCAGCCCGCTCGGACAGGGCGAAGACTATGGCTACACCTTC.

The rearrangement uses TRBV4-2 and TRBJ2-2, with no clear D. The CDR3 runs to 13 residues. Per the germline V gene, CDR1 is LGHNA and CDR2 is YNFKEQ. V was shortened by 3 bases and J by 6 bases, with 8 bases between the two germline ends. For the CDR3, the DNA is TGTGCCAGCAGCCAGTCCACTCCCGGGGAGCTGTTTTTT. Amino acid sequence: CASSQSTPGELFF.

In its sample, this clone was seen once. V gene TRBV6-6 combines with J gene TRBJ2-3; D remains unclear. The V end was cut by 6 bases, the J end by 2 bases, with 6 bases between. The germline CDR1 and CDR2 sequences are MNHNY and SVGAGI (reference sequence). The CDR3 extends over 12 amino acids. The CDR3 loop reads CASRHNTDTQYF. In DNA, the CDR3 is TGTGCCAGCAGGCACAACACAGATACGCAGTATTTT.

V gene TRBV27 combines with J gene TRBJ1-1; D is ambiguous. Germline V gene sequence: CDR1 MNHEY, CDR2 SMNVEV (reference sequence). V was cut by 4 bases and J by 1 base, with 7 bases left in between. This CDR3 is 13 amino acids long. CDR3 DNA: TGTGCCAGCAGTTCTCGGGGGAACACTGAAGCTTTCTTT. Translating gives CASSSRGNTEAFF.

CDR3 in DNA: TGTGCCTGGTCCCGACAGGGGAGCCCTGAAGCTTTCTTT. It yields the protein CAWSRQGSPEAFF. The V and J genes are TRBV30 and TRBJ1-1, with 8 bases that match TRBD1. CDR3 length: 13 amino acids. Germline values: CDR1 GTSNPN, CDR2 SVGIG (reference sequence). V was clipped by 5 bases and J by 6 bases; unmatched bases: 8.

V gene TRBV5-1 combines with J gene TRBJ2-1; 8 nucleotides match TRBD1. The J segment lost 5 bases and the V segment lost 4 bases, leaving 11 bases of the junction unmatched. Germline V lookup: CDR1 SGHRS, CDR2 YFSETQ. This CDR3 spans 16 amino acids. CDR3 in amino acids: CASSATPGTGNNEQFF. The CDR3 DNA reads as TGCGCCAGCAGCGCAACACCGGGGACAGGTAACAATGAGCAGTTCTTC.

The chain carries TRBV9 and TRBJ1-1, with 9 bases matching TRBD1. The V gene end was trimmed by 3 bases and the J gene end by 6 bases; junction bases not matched to a gene: 9. In germline, CDR1 is SGDLS, CDR2 YYNGEE. CDR3 length: 15 residues. DNA for the CDR3: TGTGCCAGCAGCGGAAACACCGGGACAGGGTCTGAAGCTTTCTTT. This encodes CASSGNTGTGSEAFF. Complete variable domain (other parts from reference TRBV9 and TRBJ1-1): DSGVTQTPKHLITATGQRVTLRCSPRSGDLSVYWYQQSLDQGLQFLIQYYNGEERAKGNILERFSAQQFPDLHSELNLSSLELGDSALYFCASSGNTGTGSEAFFGQGTRLTVV.

This rearrangement joins TRBV6-5 to TRBJ2-3, with TRBD2 as a possible D gene (6 bases). The CDR3 spans 16 residues. The germline gives CDR1 MNHEY, CDR2 SVGAGI. V lost 0 bases, J lost 0 bases, and 10 bases lay in between. Here the CDR3 reads CASSYSSGTSTDTQYF. The CDR3 DNA sequence: TGTGCCAGCAGTTACTCGTCAGGGACTAGCACAGATACGCAGTATTTT.

This chain links TRBV5-1 with TRBJ2-5; TRBD2 matches 8 bases. CDR1 is SGHRS and CDR2 is YFSETQ in the germline V gene. Losses at the gene ends were 0 bases for V and 5 bases for J; bases not matched to a gene: 9. The CDR3 extends over 16 amino acids. The CDR3 DNA reads as TGCGCCAGCAGCTTGGAGGTGGCGGGGGGCTGGGAGACCCAGTACTTC. This gives the protein CASSLEVAGGWETQYF.

The gene calls are TRBV5-1 and TRBJ2-7, with 14 bases matching TRBD2. Trimming removed 4 bases from V and 5 bases from J; junction bases left unmatched: 11. The CDR3 is 17 amino acids. CDR1 SGHRS and CDR2 YFSETQ come from the germline V gene. CDR3 region: CASSPRVTSGRENEQYF. Written as DNA, the CDR3 is TGCGCCAGCAGCCCCCGGGTGACTAGCGGGAGGGAAAACGAGCAGTACTTC. The variable domain in full, with the rest retrieved from reference TRBV5-1 and TRBJ2-7, is KAGVTQTPRYLIKTRGQQVTLSCSPISGHRSVSWYQQTPGQGLQFLFEYFSETQRNKGNFPGRFSGRQFSNSRSEMNVSTLELGDSALYLCASSPRVTSGRENEQYFGPGTRLTVT.

The genes are TRBV6-1 and TRBJ2-1; D perhaps matches TRBD2 (6 bases). Trimming removed 4 bases at V and 15 bases at J, with 16 bases between. The CDR3 runs to 12 residues. Germline lookup yields CDR1 MNHNS and CDR2 SASEGT. CDR3 region: CASSASSGDRFF. The CDR3 nucleotides read TGTGCCAGCAGTGCCTCTTCGGGAGACAGGTTCTTC.

The rearrangement uses TRBV28 and TRBJ1-1; D uncertain. Germline V gene sequence: CDR1 MDHEN, CDR2 SYDVKM. The CDR3 length is 13 residues. The V end was cut by 3 bases, the J end by 1 base, with 6 bases between. The CDR3 region is CASSFRGNTEAFF. CDR3 DNA: TGTGCCAGCAGTTTCCGCGGGAACACTGAAGCTTTCTTT.

The CDR3 spells CASSPRGSGETQYF. CDR3 sequence (DNA): TGTGCCAGCTCACCACGAGGGAGTGGAGAGACCCAGTACTTC. This rearrangement joins TRBV18 to TRBJ2-5; weak D call: TRBD2 (5 bases). The CDR3 is 14 amino acids. Germline V gene data show CDR1 as KGHSH and CDR2 as LQKENI. V lost 1 base to trimming and J lost 4 bases, with 10 bases between them. Complete variable domain (other parts from reference TRBV18 and TRBJ2-5): NAGVMQNPRHLVRRRGQEARLRCSPMKGHSHVYWYRQLPEEGLKFMVYLQKENIIDESGMPKERFSAEFPKEGPSILRIQQVVRGDSAAYFCASSPRGSGETQYFGPGTRLLVL.

The J gene is TRBJ2-1, the V gene TRBV5-1, with 9 nucleotides matching TRBD2. Looked up from germline, CDR1 is SGHRS and CDR2 is YFSETQ. The CDR3 spans 15 residues. Trimming removed 3 bases from V and 5 bases from J; junction bases left unmatched: 6. CDR3 region: CASSYLAGNNNEQFF. CDR3 in DNA: TGCGCCAGCAGCTACCTAGCGGGGAATAACAATGAGCAGTTCTTC.

The V gene is TRBV4-2, the J gene TRBJ1-6; 11 bases agree with TRBD1. Germline CDR1 reads LGHNA; CDR2 reads YNFKEQ. The CDR3 covers 15 residues. J gave up 9 bases and V 8 bases, and 9 bases lay outside the gene matches. This chain's CDR3 is CASDPGQGDGSPLHF. In DNA form, the CDR3 reads TGTGCCAGCGACCCGGGACAGGGGGATGGTTCACCCCTCCACTTT.

The V and J genes are TRBV6-5 and TRBJ2-7, with 7 bases lining up with TRBD1. This CDR3 has 14 residues. Germline CDR1 is MNHEY and CDR2 is SVGAGI. Trimming at V came to 6 bases and at J to 4 bases, leaving 9 bases not matched to a gene. CDR3 sequence: CASRPSDRPYEQYF. DNA for the CDR3: TGTGCCAGCAGACCATCGGACAGGCCATACGAGCAGTACTTC.

A word on this clone: Other DNA sequences within the sample encode an identical CDR3. The J gene is TRBJ2-7, the V gene TRBV7-8; possible D gene TRBD2, 6 bases. Germline lookup yields CDR1 SGHVS and CDR2 FQNEAQ. With 5 bases removed from V and 9 bases from J, the gap between germline ends came to 23 bases. This CDR3 has 15 residues. The CDR3 region is CASSLRQGGDPSQYF. In DNA form, the CDR3 reads TGTGCCAGCAGCCTACGTCAGGGAGGAGACCCGTCGCAGTACTTC.

This clone was recorded only once. The chain has TRBV10-1 and TRBJ2-1; 10 bases are a match to TRBD2. Germline CDR1 and CDR2: WNHNN and SYGVQD (reference sequence). Trimming took 3 bases from V and 6 from J; bases not matched to a gene: 5. This CDR3 has 15 residues. CDR3: CASSERGLAVNEQFF. CDR3 in DNA: TGCGCCAGCAGTGAACGCGGACTAGCGGTCAATGAGCAGTTCTTC.

The chain uses TRBV6-4 and TRBJ2-2; tentative D call: TRBD1 (5 bases). Trimming took off 8 bases at V and 0 bases at J, with 13 bases between the two ends. Germline-derived CDR1 and CDR2 are MRHNA and SNTAGT. This CDR3 has 15 amino acids. In nucleotides, the CDR3 is TGTGCCAGCCGGAAGGACAATTCGAACACCGGGGAGCTGTTTTTT. It is translated as CASRKDNSNTGELFF.

V gene TRBV7-9 combines with J gene TRBJ1-4; 7 nucleotides line up with TRBD1. This CDR3 comprises 14 residues. CDR1 SEHNR and CDR2 FQNEAQ come from the germline V gene (reference sequence). Trimming cost V 5 bases and J 8 bases; bases outside gene matches: 8. The CDR3 spells CASSPRDSIEKLFF. The CDR3 DNA sequence: TGTGCCAGCAGCCCTCGGGACAGTATAGAAAAACTGTTTTTT.

The chain couples TRBV4-3 to TRBJ1-3, with 11 bases that match TRBD1. Looked up from germline, CDR1 is LGHNA and CDR2 is YSLEER. The CDR3 consists of 15 residues. Trimming cost V 5 bases and J 4 bases; bases outside gene matches: 4. Here the CDR3 DNA reads TGCGCCAGCAGCTCCGGGACAGGGGGAGGAAACACCATATATTTT. This sequence encodes CASSSGTGGGNTIYF.